These 8 T cell receptor beta chains originate from one sample sequenced in a study of graft-versus-host responses after intestinal transplantation. These receptors' targets are unknown. Sequenced by immunoSEQ multiplex PCR; TCRdb stores in-frame clones only, minus some. The sample holds 98,000 or so clones; roughly 90% are singletons and the top ten take more than 0.8%. The sequencing here drew on unstimulated CD4+ T cells sorted from spleen or lymph node cells, taken before intestinal transplant. These receptors all stem from a human donor who received an intestinal transplant.

The V gene is TRBV5-4, the J gene TRBJ2-7, with no clear D. The germline CDR1 and CDR2 sequences are SGHNT and YYREEE (reference sequence). The CDR3 sequence is 15 residues long. Trimming removed 3 bases from V and 2 bases from J, with 15 bases in between. DNA of the CDR3: TGTGCCAGCAGCTCGCAGGCCCGGGTCCCCTACGAGCAGTACTTC. Protein product: CASSSQARVPYEQYF.

This sequence joins TRBV5-6 and TRBJ2-7; a possible D gene is TRBD1 (5 bases). The length of the CDR3 is 13 residues. The ends were cut back, 0 bases at V and 3 bases at J, with 7 bases in the middle. From germline, CDR1 is SGHDT and CDR2 YYEEEE. The CDR3 coding sequence is TGTGCCAGCAGCTTGGTGGACAACTACGAGCAGTACTTC. Protein: CASSLVDNYEQYF. The full variable domain, its missing parts supplied by reference TRBV5-6 and TRBJ2-7, is DAGVTQSPTHLIKTRGQQVTLRCSPKSGHDTVSWYQQALGQGPQFIFQYYEEEERQRGNFPDRFSGHQFPNYSSELNVNALLLGDSALYLCASSLVDNYEQYFGPGTRLTVT.

The chain is built from TRBV28 and TRBJ2-1; maybe TRBD2 (6 bases). Germline V CDR1 and CDR2: MDHEN, SYDVKM. V was pared by 6 bases and J by 2 bases, with 14 bases between. This CDR3 comprises 15 residues. The CDR3 coding sequence is TGTGCCAGCAGAACCGGGAGAGTCGCCTACAATGAGCAGTTCTTC. This encodes CASRTGRVAYNEQFF.

The chain is built from TRBV2 and TRBJ1-5; the D gene is possibly TRBD1 (6 bases). V was trimmed by 6 bases and J by 7 bases, leaving 25 bases between them. The CDR3 length is 17 residues. Per the germline V gene, CDR1 is SNHLY and CDR2 is FYNNEI. The CDR3 here is CASRAKQGRAIRQPQHF. The CDR3 coding sequence is TGTGCCAGCAGAGCCAAACAGGGAAGAGCGATAAGGCAGCCCCAGCATTTT.

This chain connects TRBV6-6 to TRBJ1-1, with D maybe TRBD1 (6 bases). V lost 2 bases, J lost 5 bases, and 12 bases lay in between. Germline CDR1 and CDR2: MNHNY and SVGAGI (reference sequence). The length of the CDR3 is 14 residues. The CDR3, as DNA: TGTGCCAGCAGTTACGTCACAGGGAGGACTGAAGCTTTCTTT. Translating it yields CASSYVTGRTEAFF.

This clone showed up just once. This rearrangement joins TRBV10-3 to TRBJ1-3; 11 bases are shared with TRBD1. With V trimmed by 9 bases and J by 3 bases, 4 bases remained unmatched. The CDR3 runs to 14 residues. In germline, CDR1 is ENHRY, CDR2 SYGVKD. In DNA form, the CDR3 reads TGTGCCATTCGGACAGGGGGCCATGGAAACACCATATATTTT. Amino acids: CAIRTGGHGNTIYF.

This rearrangement joins TRBV29-1 to TRBJ1-2; TRBD1 aligns across 10 bases. With V trimmed by 5 bases and J by 2 bases, 5 bases remained unmatched. This CDR3 comprises 14 residues. Germline V lookup: CDR1 SQVTM, CDR2 ANQGSEA. The chain's CDR3 is CSVLPGQGNYGYTF. As DNA, the CDR3 is TGCAGCGTTCTACCGGGACAGGGGAACTATGGCTACACCTTC.

V and J are TRBV6-1 and TRBJ2-3; 7 bases agree with TRBD1. The germline V gene encodes CDR1 MNHNS and CDR2 SASEGT. The CDR3 runs 15 residues. With 10 bases clipped from V and 4 bases from J, the junction kept 14 bases outside the gene matches. Here the CDR3 reads CATRVDREIPDTQYF. CDR3 bases: TGTGCCACCCGAGTAGACAGGGAAATCCCAGATACGCAGTATTTT.